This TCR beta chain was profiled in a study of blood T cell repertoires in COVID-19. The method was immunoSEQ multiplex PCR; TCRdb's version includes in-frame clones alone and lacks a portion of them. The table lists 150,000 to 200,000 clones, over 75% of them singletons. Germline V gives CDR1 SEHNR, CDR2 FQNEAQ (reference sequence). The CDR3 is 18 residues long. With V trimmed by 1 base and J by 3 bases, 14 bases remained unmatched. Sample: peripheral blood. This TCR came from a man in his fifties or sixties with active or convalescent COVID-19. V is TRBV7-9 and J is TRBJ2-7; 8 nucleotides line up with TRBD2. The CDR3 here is CASSLVPLTSGPHYEQYF. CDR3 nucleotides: TGTGCCAGCAGCTTAGTACCACTCACTAGCGGCCCCCACTACGAGCAGTACTTC.